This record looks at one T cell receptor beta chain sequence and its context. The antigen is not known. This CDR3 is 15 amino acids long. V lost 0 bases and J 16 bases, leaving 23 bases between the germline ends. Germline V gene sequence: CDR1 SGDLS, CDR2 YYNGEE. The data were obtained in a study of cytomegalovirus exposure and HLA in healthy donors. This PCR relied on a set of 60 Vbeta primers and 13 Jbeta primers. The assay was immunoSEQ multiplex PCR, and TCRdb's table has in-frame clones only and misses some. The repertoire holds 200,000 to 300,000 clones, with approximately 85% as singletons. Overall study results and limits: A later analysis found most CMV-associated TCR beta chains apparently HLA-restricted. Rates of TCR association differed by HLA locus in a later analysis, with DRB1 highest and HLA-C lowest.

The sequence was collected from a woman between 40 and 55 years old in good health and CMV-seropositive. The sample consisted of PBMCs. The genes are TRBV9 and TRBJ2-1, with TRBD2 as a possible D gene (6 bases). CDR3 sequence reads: CASSVVLGFQTRLFF. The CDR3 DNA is TGTGCCAGCAGCGTAGTTCTTGGTTTCCAGACTAGGCTTTTCTTC. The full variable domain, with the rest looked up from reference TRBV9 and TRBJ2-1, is DSGVTQTPKHLITATGQRVTLRCSPRSGDLSVYWYQQSLDQGLQFLIQYYNGEERAKGNILERFSAQQFPDLHSELNLSSLELGDSALYFCASSVVLGFQTRLFFGPGTRLTVL.